The subject of this entry is one TCR beta chain. Its specificity is unknown. After isolation, RNA underwent reverse transcription to generate cDNA as the sequencing template. Generated by immunoSEQ multiplex PCR, the TCRdb table keeps only in-frame clones and is missing some. This table holds about 260,000 clones, roughly 60% found once. Treatment in this sample: oral pan-JAK inhibitor, 5-10 mg twice daily. The sample is drawn from a study of CD8+ T cells in alopecia areata. Study findings and constraints: Tofacitinib yielded significantly lower scalp clonality and fewer expanded CD8+ clones among the top 100. Lesional scalp exceeded normal scalp in clonality, especially in alopecia totalis/universalis.

CDR3 size: 11 residues. V lost 3 bases and J 10 bases, leaving 9 bases between the germline ends. Germline-derived CDR1 and CDR2 are SQVTM and ANQGSEA. This chain joins TRBV29-1 and TRBJ1-4; TRBD1 might be the D (5 bases). The material sequenced was CD4+ T cells sorted from blood, taken at week 52, from a patient treated with tofacitinib. This sequence was found in a human donor with alopecia areata. CDR3 coding DNA: TGCAGCGTTGATTTTGGGGGAAAACTGTTTTTT. Amino acid sequence: CSVDFGGKLFF.